Listed below are T cell receptor beta chains from one sample, sequenced in a study of T-cell reconstitution after alpha-beta-depleted transplantation in children. MiXCR, run by TCRdb on the PCR reads, gives a single entry per CDR3 protein. The table records some 500,000 distinct CDR3 sequences, approximately 16% of them present only once. The specimen comprised PBMCs from the stem cell graft donor, sampled from the stem cell graft. Source of these receptors: a human donor who donated a stem cell graft to a child with acute lymphoblastic leukemia. Both conserved end residues are part of each CDR3. The D gene is left open where the match is weak. The size field is filled for only some rows; it gives once, few, many or a size class.

CDR3: CASSPLPLAVSYNEQFF; DNA: TGTGCCAGCAGTCCCCTTCCTCTAGCGGTCTCCTACAATGAGCAGTTCTTC; D: TRBD2; J: TRBJ2-1; size: NA; V: TRBV2
CDR3: CASRLSNTEAFF; DNA: TGTGCCAGCAGACTGTCCAACACTGAAGCTTTCTTT; D: NA; J: TRBJ1-1; size: NA; V: TRBV6-2/TRBV6-3
CDR3: CASSPFGGTKNIQYF; DNA: TGTGCCAGCAGCCCGTTCGGGGGGACCAAAAACATTCAGTACTTC; D: TRBD2; J: TRBJ2-4; size: few; V: TRBV7-9
CDR3: CASSRRSRGGANVLTF; DNA: TGTGCCAGCAGCCGCCGGTCCAGAGGTGGGGCCAACGTCCTGACTTTC; D: NA; J: TRBJ2-6; size: few; V: TRBV5-6
CDR3: CSVSSQPSSRQYF; DNA: TGCAGCGTCAGCTCACAGCCCTCTTCCCGGCAGTACTTC; D: NA; J: TRBJ2-7; size: NA; V: TRBV29-1
CDR3: CASSDKDEKLFF; DNA: TGCGCCAGCAGCGATAAGGATGAAAAACTGTTTTTT; D: NA; J: TRBJ1-4; size: few; V: TRBV5-1
CDR3: CSARAIQGRGSPLHF; DNA: TGCAGTGCTAGAGCCATACAGGGAAGGGGATCACCCCTCCACTTT; D: NA; J: TRBJ1-6; size: few; V: TRBV20-1
CDR3: CSVYTQDTEAFF; DNA: TGCAGCGTTTATACACAGGACACTGAAGCTTTCTTT; D: NA; J: TRBJ1-1; size: NA; V: TRBV29-1
CDR3: CASSPDDGGNEQFF; DNA: TGCGCCAGCAGCCCGGATGATGGGGGGAATGAGCAGTTCTTC; D: NA; J: TRBJ2-1; size: few; V: TRBV5-1
CDR3: CASSVTGTGENIQYF; DNA: TGTGCCAGCAGCGTTACCGGGACAGGGGAAAACATTCAGTACTTC; D: TRBD1; J: TRBJ2-4; size: NA; V: TRBV5-4
CDR3: CASSLTTGAEAFF; DNA: TGTGCCAGCAGCTTAACGACGGGAGCTGAAGCTTTCTTT; D: NA; J: TRBJ1-1; size: few; V: TRBV7-3
CDR3: CASSPPGVRATEAFF; DNA: TGTGCCAGCTCACCACCGGGGGTTAGGGCCACTGAAGCTTTCTTT; D: NA; J: TRBJ1-1; size: NA; V: TRBV18
CDR3: CASSLGAGVQPQHF; DNA: TGTGCCAGCAGTTTAGGGGCAGGGGTTCAGCCCCAGCATTTT; D: NA; J: TRBJ1-5; size: few; V: TRBV27
CDR3: CASSLDRRTDTQYF; DNA: TGTGCCAGCAGCTTAGACAGACGCACAGATACGCAGTATTTT; D: NA; J: TRBJ2-3; size: NA; V: TRBV7-3
CDR3: CSARDSHSNQPQHF; DNA: TGCAGTGCTAGGGATTCACACAGCAATCAGCCCCAGCATTTT; D: NA; J: TRBJ1-5; size: few; V: TRBV20-1
CDR3: CASSEGEGAGQPQHF; DNA: TGTGCCAGCAGTGAAGGGGAGGGGGCGGGGCAGCCCCAGCATTTT; D: TRBD1; J: TRBJ1-5; size: many; V: TRBV6-1
CDR3: CSARDRPASYNEQFF; DNA: TGCAGTGCTAGAGATCGACCTGCGTCCTACAATGAGCAGTTCTTC; D: NA; J: TRBJ2-1; size: NA; V: TRBV20-1
CDR3: CASSLKTEAFF; DNA: TGTGCCAGCAGCTTGAAAACTGAAGCTTTCTTT; D: NA; J: TRBJ1-1; size: few; V: TRBV7-8
CDR3: CASSRAAGVGTYEQYF; DNA: TGTGCCAGCAGCCGCGCAGCGGGAGTAGGGACCTACGAGCAGTACTTC; D: TRBD2; J: TRBJ2-7; size: few; V: TRBV16
CDR3: CASSFLGLRDRGNTEAFF; DNA: TGTGCCAGCAGTTTCTTAGGGCTGAGGGACAGGGGCAACACTGAAGCTTTCTTT; D: TRBD1; J: TRBJ1-1; size: NA; V: TRBV28
CDR3: CATSRRTGTTNEKLFF; DNA: TGTGCCACCAGCAGACGGACAGGGACAACTAATGAAAAACTGTTTTTT; D: TRBD1; J: TRBJ1-4; size: NA; V: TRBV15
CDR3: CASSFKGQPQETQYF; DNA: TGTGCCAGCAGCTTCAAAGGACAGCCACAAGAGACCCAGTACTTC; D: NA; J: TRBJ2-5; size: NA; V: TRBV5-8
CDR3: CASSLGGIGYNEQFF; DNA: TGCGCCAGCAGCTTGGGAGGGATCGGGTACAATGAGCAGTTCTTC; D: NA; J: TRBJ2-1; size: NA; V: TRBV5-1
CDR3: CSARTGGIDNEQFF; DNA: TGCAGTGCTAGGACAGGGGGGATCGACAATGAGCAGTTCTTC; D: TRBD1; J: TRBJ2-1; size: NA; V: TRBV20-1
CDR3: CASSYGLASYNEQFF; DNA: TGCGCCAGCAGCTATGGACTAGCCTCCTACAATGAGCAGTTCTTC; D: TRBD2; J: TRBJ2-1; size: few; V: TRBV5-1
CDR3: CASSQVGTSGWEQYF; DNA: TGTGCCAGCAGCCAAGTCGGGACTAGCGGATGGGAGCAGTACTTC; D: TRBD2; J: TRBJ2-7; size: NA; V: TRBV3-1
CDR3: CASSYRPNGLAGRNEQFF; DNA: TGTGCCAGCAGCTATAGACCTAATGGACTAGCAGGACGCAATGAGCAGTTCTTC; D: TRBD2; J: TRBJ2-1; size: few; V: TRBV11-2
CDR3: CASSPRGGRQPQHF; DNA: TGTGCCAGCAGCCCCAGGGGAGGAAGACAGCCCCAGCATTTT; D: NA; J: TRBJ1-5; size: NA; V: TRBV2
CDR3: CASSIRDNNQPQHF; DNA: TGTGCCAGTAGTATCCGGGACAACAATCAGCCCCAGCATTTT; D: NA; J: TRBJ1-5; size: few; V: TRBV19
CDR3: CASSQDQGAKETQYF; DNA: TGTGCCAGCAGCCAAGATCAAGGGGCGAAAGAGACCCAGTACTTC; D: NA; J: TRBJ2-5; size: NA; V: TRBV3-1
CDR3: CASSLTLGTDTQYF; DNA: TGTGCCAGCAGCTTAACCCTGGGGACAGATACGCAGTATTTT; D: NA; J: TRBJ2-3; size: few; V: TRBV7-9
CDR3: CASISPRYEQYF; DNA: TGCGCCAGCATTTCGCCCCGCTACGAGCAGTACTTC; D: NA; J: TRBJ2-7; size: few; V: TRBV10-2
CDR3: CASSVYWYTEAFF; DNA: TGTGCCAGCAGCGTATACTGGTACACTGAAGCTTTCTTT; D: NA; J: TRBJ1-1; size: NA; V: TRBV9
CDR3: CSAILGQETQYF; DNA: TGCAGTGCTATATTGGGCCAAGAGACCCAGTACTTC; D: NA; J: TRBJ2-5; size: NA; V: TRBV20-1
CDR3: CASSQGTGWDQPQHF; DNA: TGTGCCAGCAGTCAAGGGACAGGGTGGGATCAGCCCCAGCATTTT; D: TRBD1; J: TRBJ1-5; size: few; V: TRBV6-1
CDR3: CASSLADGRADEQFF; DNA: TGCGCCAGCAGCTTGGCCGACGGGAGGGCCGATGAGCAGTTCTTC; D: TRBD2; J: TRBJ2-1; size: NA; V: TRBV5-1
CDR3: CASSFTGGSNQPQHF; DNA: TGTGCCAGCAGCTTCACAGGGGGCAGCAATCAGCCCCAGCATTTT; D: TRBD1; J: TRBJ1-5; size: NA; V: TRBV7-2
CDR3: CASSFSILGAQNTEAFF; DNA: TGTGCCAGCAGCTTTAGTATTCTAGGGGCGCAGAACACTGAAGCTTTCTTT; D: NA; J: TRBJ1-1; size: few; V: TRBV7-9
CDR3: CATSDSRTAGGYTF; DNA: TGTGCCACCAGTGATTCGAGGACGGCGGGCGGCTACACCTTC; D: NA; J: TRBJ1-2; size: many; V: TRBV24-1
CDR3: CSATLLAGRHNEQFF; DNA: TGCAGTGCTACCCTACTAGCGGGGCGCCACAATGAGCAGTTCTTC; D: TRBD2; J: TRBJ2-1; size: few; V: TRBV20-1
CDR3: CASSLEVTQYF; DNA: TGCGCCAGCAGCTTAGAGGTGACCCAGTACTTC; D: NA; J: TRBJ2-5; size: many; V: TRBV5-1
CDR3: CASSPEQGAIHEQYF; DNA: TGTGCCAGCAGCCCCGAACAGGGGGCGATCCACGAGCAGTACTTC; D: TRBD1; J: TRBJ2-7; size: NA; V: TRBV9
CDR3: CASSLTQGAYEQYF; DNA: TGTGCCAGCAGCTTAACCCAGGGGGCCTACGAGCAGTACTTC; D: TRBD1; J: TRBJ2-7; size: NA; V: TRBV7-9
CDR3: CSARDPGLAGGTDTQYF; DNA: TGCAGTGCTAGAGATCCGGGACTAGCGGGAGGCACAGATACGCAGTATTTT; D: TRBD2; J: TRBJ2-3; size: few; V: TRBV20-1
CDR3: CASSLSLRLSGRTDTQYF; DNA: TGTGCCAGCAGCTTAAGTTTGCGTCTTAGCGGACGCACAGATACGCAGTATTTT; D: NA; J: TRBJ2-3; size: NA; V: TRBV7-3
CDR3: CSAVYPAPGEQYF; DNA: TGCAGCGCCGTATACCCCGCCCCTGGTGAGCAGTACTTC; D: NA; J: TRBJ2-7; size: few; V: TRBV29-1
CDR3: CSAGIRDSSYEQYF; DNA: TGCAGTGCTGGAATCCGGGACTCGTCCTACGAGCAGTACTTC; D: NA; J: TRBJ2-7; size: few; V: TRBV20-1
CDR3: CASSPSSGLRTDTQYF; DNA: TGTGCCAGCAGCCCTTCTAGCGGCCTACGGACAGATACGCAGTATTTT; D: TRBD2; J: TRBJ2-3; size: NA; V: TRBV9
CDR3: CASSQDPVTGVYNQPQHF; DNA: TGCGCCAGCAGCCAAGATCCGGTTACAGGGGTATACAATCAGCCCCAGCATTTT; D: TRBD1; J: TRBJ1-5; size: few; V: TRBV4-1
CDR3: CAISESGGVNSNQPQHF; DNA: TGTGCCATCAGTGAGTCCGGCGGGGTCAATAGCAATCAGCCCCAGCATTTT; D: NA; J: TRBJ1-5; size: few; V: TRBV10-3
CDR3: CASSPWTGGVNTEAFF; DNA: TGTGCCAGCAGCCCCTGGACAGGGGGGGTGAACACTGAAGCTTTCTTT; D: TRBD1; J: TRBJ1-1; size: few; V: TRBV5-6
CDR3: CASSLDSAGPVGEQYF; DNA: TGTGCCAGCAGCTTAGATTCGGCGGGACCCGTCGGCGAGCAGTACTTC; D: NA; J: TRBJ2-7; size: once; V: TRBV7-6
CDR3: CASSRSGTGGINEQFF; DNA: TGTGCCAGCAGCCGCAGCGGGACAGGGGGTATCAATGAGCAGTTCTTC; D: TRBD1; J: TRBJ2-1; size: NA; V: TRBV7-9
CDR3: CASSPGGAVAYEQYF; DNA: TGTGCCAGCAGCCCCGGGGGGGCAGTTGCCTACGAGCAGTACTTC; D: TRBD2; J: TRBJ2-7; size: NA; V: TRBV9
CDR3: CSARPTTSGSFNEQFF; DNA: TGCAGTGCTCGACCGACGACTAGCGGGTCTTTCAATGAGCAGTTCTTC; D: TRBD2; J: TRBJ2-1; size: NA; V: TRBV20-1
CDR3: CASSLVPGNGETQYF; DNA: TGCGCCAGCAGCTTGGTTCCGGGAAATGGAGAGACCCAGTACTTC; D: NA; J: TRBJ2-5; size: NA; V: TRBV5-1
CDR3: CASTWMRSGRAPFAGELFF; DNA: TGTGCCAGCACCTGGATGCGAAGCGGGAGGGCCCCTTTCGCCGGGGAGCTGTTTTTT; D: TRBD2; J: TRBJ2-2; size: few; V: TRBV12-3/TRBV12-4